This TCR beta chain was recovered during a study of beta chain features in type 1 diabetes. Points from the study as a whole: Type 1 diabetes patients had TCRB CDR3s that were shorter (moderately but significantly so) in all four CD4+ subsets. Across patients, naive, central memory and Treg TCRB repertoires exhibited apparently greater similarity than was observed across healthy donors. Researchers could not determine here whether HLA type influences TCRB rearrangement.

Reverse transcribing all isolated RNA meant expressed TCRB transcripts were sequenced. The method was immunoSEQ multiplex PCR; TCRdb's version includes in-frame clones alone and lacks a portion of them. Of 350,000 to 450,000 clones listed, 14% are singletons. A few counts support this clone. What it binds is unknown. Sequencing was carried out using naive CD4+ T cells from blood. This receptor was taken from a man in his thirties or forties in good health.

In DNA, the CDR3 is TGCGCCAGCAGCTTACAGGGTAACGCAGATACGCAGTATTTT. Its translation: CASSLQGNADTQYF. This rearrangement joins TRBV5-1 to TRBJ2-3; TRBD1 is a possible D gene (6 bases). The length of the CDR3 is 14 residues. V lost 2 bases, J lost 4 bases, and 11 bases lay in between. Germline values: CDR1 SGHRS, CDR2 YFSETQ.